This record covers a single T cell receptor (beta chain). Trimming took 3 bases from V and 3 from J, leaving 12 bases between them. CDR1 and CDR2 (germline): MNHEY, SMNVEV (reference sequence). The CDR3 runs 14 residues. Clones were sequenced by immunoSEQ multiplex PCR, and TCRdb holds only the in-frame ones, with some missing. The profile shows about 55,000 clones, around 83% of them singletons. The data stem from a study of blood T cell repertoires in COVID-19. The clonotype originates from a human donor in a cohort sampled during active or convalescent COVID-19. The J gene is TRBJ2-7, the V gene TRBV27; D may be TRBD1 (6 bases). The specimen was peripheral blood. CDR3 coding DNA: TGTGCCAGCAGTTTTTTGGGGGCGCGCTACGAGCAGTACTTC. It specifies CASSFLGARYEQYF.